The present entry profiles one T cell receptor (beta chain) with its context. Its target is not known. The CDR3 regions of TCR beta were amplified from RNA transcripts. The TCR CDR3 first-round RT-PCR relied on the HTBI primer set. TCRdb re-called the multiplex PCR reads with MiXCR, one entry per CDR3 protein. The sample records about 460,000 distinct CDR3 sequences, about 22% being singletons. The data belong to a study of T cells in Graves' hyperthyroidism and ophthalmopathy. Overall study findings and caveats: Ophthalmopathy was predicted by the model a median of 6.5 months ahead of onset.

V was pared by 5 bases and J by 5 bases, with 15 bases between. The V gene's germline CDR1 is ENHRY and CDR2 SYGVKD. The CDR3 consists of 14 residues. The chain employs TRBV10-3 and TRBJ1-2; D might be TRBD1 (5 bases). This clonotype was obtained from an older woman with Graves' ophthalmopathy. The sample comprised blood. The CDR3 here is CAISKTGYTYGYTF. The DNA of the CDR3 is TGTGCCATCAGTAAAACAGGATATACTTATGGCTACACCTTC.